A selection of T cell receptor beta chains follows, all from one sample in a study of blood T cells in healthy people across ages. A single record per CDR3 protein comes from TCRdb applying MiXCR to the 5' RACE reads. The data hold some 940,000 distinct CDR3 sequences, with about 29% observed a single time. This same sample was also part of a study on T cells of mothers and their children.

The sample was blood. These receptors were collected from a woman aged 40 to 50 in good health. CDR3s include the opening cysteine and the closing phenylalanine or tryptophan. A D gene is named only where the DNA matches it firmly. A clone size is listed for some rows: how often the clone was seen (once, few, many), or a class if it is expanded.

TRBJ1-2 | 12 | . | TRBV24-1 | . | CATSTDSYGYTF | TGTGCCACCAGTACAGACAGTTATGGCTACACCTTC
TRBJ1-2 | 14 | few | TRBV7-9 | . | CASSLAQSMGGYTF | TGTGCCAGCAGCTTAGCACAGTCTATGGGCGGCTACACCTTC
TRBJ1-2 | 15 | many | TRBV4-2 | TRBD1 | CASSREGTGVGGYTF | TGTGCCAGCAGCCGAGAAGGGACAGGGGTTGGTGGCTACACCTTC
TRBJ2-1 | 16 | . | TRBV4-1 | TRBD2 | CASSPPGTSGYNEQFF | TGCGCCAGCAGCCCACCCGGGACTAGCGGATACAATGAGCAGTTCTTC
TRBJ1-2 | 14 | . | TRBV5-1 | . | CASSFRGGGESYTF | TGCGCCAGCAGCTTCCGGGGCGGGGGTGAAAGCTACACCTTC
TRBJ2-5 | 16 | many | TRBV7-2 | TRBD2 | CASSLALAGEQETQYF | TGTGCCAGCAGCTTAGCGCTAGCGGGAGAACAAGAGACCCAGTACTTC
TRBJ2-5 | 18 | many | TRBV2 | . | CASTHFSWANGGQETQYF | TGTGCCAGCACCCACTTCAGCTGGGCCAACGGGGGCCAAGAGACCCAGTACTTC
TRBJ1-1 | 14 | few | TRBV29-1 | . | CSVVLAVWNTEAFF | TGCAGCGTTGTCCTGGCAGTCTGGAACACTGAAGCTTTCTTT
TRBJ2-1 | 15 | . | TRBV5-1 | TRBD2 | CASTDGGGNYNEQFF | TGCGCCAGCACGGACGGGGGGGGGAACTACAATGAGCAGTTCTTC
TRBJ2-2 | 16 | . | TRBV20-1 | . | CSARDTGLGGTGELFF | TGCAGTGCTAGAGATACAGGGTTGGGGGGCACCGGGGAGCTGTTTTTT
TRBJ1-1 | 17 | few | TRBV21-1 | . | CASSKEVGANSDTEAFF | TGTGCCAGCAGCAAAGAGGTAGGGGCCAACTCGGACACTGAAGCTTTCTTT
TRBJ2-1 | 16 | . | TRBV28 | . | CASSLVGQSSYNEQFF | TGTGCCAGCAGTTTAGTAGGACAGAGCTCCTACAATGAGCAGTTCTTC
TRBJ2-7 | 14 | many | TRBV5-5 | . | CASSLAPNDYEQYF | TGTGCCAGCAGCTTGGCCCCTAATGACTACGAGCAGTACTTC
TRBJ2-5 | 12 | once | TRBV6-2/TRBV6-3 | . | CASSPSWNEQYF | TGTGCCAGCAGCCCCAGTTGGAATGAGCAGTACTTC
TRBJ2-1 | 15 | . | TRBV28 | TRBD2 | CASSSVGGGTNEQFF | TGTGCCAGCAGTTCGGTGGGCGGGGGGACCAATGAGCAGTTCTTC
TRBJ1-2 | 15 | few | TRBV12-3/TRBV12-4 | TRBD1 | CASSSPDRAWGGYTF | TGTGCCAGCAGTTCCCCCGACAGGGCTTGGGGTGGCTACACCTTC
TRBJ2-1 | 18 | few | TRBV4-1 | TRBD2 | CASRTTLWDSGDYNEQFF | TGCGCCAGCAGAACCACACTTTGGGATAGCGGGGACTACAATGAGCAGTTCTTC
TRBJ1-4 | 18 | many | TRBV7-8 | TRBD1 | CASSLDRRTGESNEKLFF | TGTGCCAGCAGCTTAGATCGGAGGACAGGCGAGTCTAATGAAAAACTGTTTTTT
TRBJ1-5 | 14 | many | TRBV7-2 | TRBD1 | CASSHTGVDQPQHF | TGTGCCAGCAGCCACACAGGGGTCGATCAGCCCCAGCATTTT
TRBJ2-7 | 15 | many | TRBV6-5 | TRBD1 | CASRPNRGITYEQYF | TGTGCCAGCAGACCTAACAGGGGGATTACCTACGAGCAGTACTTC
TRBJ1-6 | 15 | few | TRBV28 | . | CASRTDSGRNSPLHF | TGTGCCAGCAGGACGGACTCAGGGCGGAATTCACCCCTCCACTTT
TRBJ2-3 | 15 | . | TRBV6-5 | . | CASSTPYSGTDTRYF | TGTGCCAGCAGCACCCCCTATAGCGGCACAGATACGCGGTATTTT
TRBJ2-5 | 16 | . | TRBV7-9 | . | CASSLDRAPYRETQYF | TGTGCCAGCAGCTTAGACCGGGCACCTTATCGGGAGACCCAGTACTTC
TRBJ1-6 | 14 | . | TRBV3-1 | . | CASSPRQNNSPLHF | TGTGCCAGCAGCCCCCGACAGAATAATTCACCCCTCCACTTT
TRBJ2-5 | 14 | many | TRBV9 | . | CASSVGNIQETQYF | TGTGCCAGCAGCGTAGGAAACATCCAAGAGACCCAGTACTTC
TRBJ1-2 | 14 | . | TRBV12-3/TRBV12-4 | . | CASPTGRATYGYTF | TGTGCCAGTCCTACAGGCAGGGCCACCTATGGCTACACCTTC
TRBJ1-1 | 13 | . | TRBV5-1 | . | CASSFQDGAEAFF | TGCGCCAGCAGCTTCCAGGATGGGGCTGAAGCTTTCTTT
TRBJ2-7 | 13 | many | TRBV29-1 | TRBD1 | CSAQGAGYYEQYF | TGCAGCGCCCAGGGGGCGGGTTACTACGAGCAGTACTTC
TRBJ1-4 | 16 | . | TRBV10-3 | . | CAIRGIGLRPYEKLFF | TGTGCCATCCGGGGGATTGGTCTCAGGCCTTATGAAAAACTGTTTTTT
TRBJ1-5 | 15 | . | TRBV9 | . | CASSVEGASNQPQHF | TGTGCCAGCAGCGTAGAAGGGGCGAGCAATCAGCCCCAGCATTTT
TRBJ2-3 | 15 | . | TRBV10-3 | TRBD2 | CAISEGAGDTDTQYF | TGTGCCATCAGTGAGGGAGCGGGGGACACAGATACGCAGTATTTT
TRBJ2-1 | 15 | . | TRBV3-1 | TRBD1 | CASSRRQGVYNEQFF | TGTGCCAGCAGCCGTCGACAGGGTGTCTACAATGAGCAGTTCTTC
TRBJ2-7 | 15 | many | TRBV7-9 | . | CASSPGTGLSYEQYF | TGTGCCAGCAGCCCCGGGACGGGCCTCTCCTACGAGCAGTACTTC
TRBJ2-5 | 15 | many | TRBV7-8 | . | CASSLKAGAGETQYF | TGTGCCAGCAGCTTAAAGGCGGGGGCGGGGGAGACCCAGTACTTC
TRBJ2-1 | 14 | . | TRBV5-4 | . | CASSTPGRDNEQFF | TGTGCCAGCAGTACACCCGGTCGGGACAATGAGCAGTTCTTC
TRBJ1-5 | 15 | . | TRBV6-2/TRBV6-3 | . | CASSYGGWGNQPQHF | TGTGCCAGCAGTTACGGGGGGTGGGGCAATCAGCCCCAGCATTTT
TRBJ2-4 | 14 | many | TRBV27 | . | CASSPRGVKNIQYF | TGTGCCAGCAGTCCGCGGGGCGTCAAAAACATTCAGTACTTC
TRBJ2-2 | 17 | once | TRBV18 | TRBD1 | CASSPFSGTENTGELFF | TGTGCCAGCTCACCGTTCTCCGGGACAGAGAACACCGGGGAGCTGTTTTTT
TRBJ1-6 | 15 | few | TRBV5-5 | . | CASSLTDSGNSPLHF | TGTGCCAGCAGCTTGACGGACAGCGGGAATTCACCCCTCCACTTT
TRBJ2-1 | 16 | many | TRBV24-1 | . | CATSDPAGSAYNEQFF | TGTGCCACCAGTGATCCGGCCGGTTCCGCGTACAATGAGCAGTTCTTC
TRBJ2-7 | 14 | . | TRBV5-1 | TRBD1 | CASNPGTASYEQYF | TGCGCCAGCAACCCCGGGACAGCCTCCTACGAGCAGTACTTC
TRBJ1-5 | 18 | once | TRBV19 | TRBD1 | CASTYAPSQGAGWEPQHF | TGTGCCAGTACCTATGCACCCTCCCAGGGGGCAGGGTGGGAGCCCCAGCATTTT
TRBJ1-6 | 14 | . | TRBV30 | TRBD1 | CAWTSGQPNSPLHF | TGTGCCTGGACCTCGGGACAGCCTAATTCACCCCTCCACTTT
TRBJ2-3 | 16 | . | TRBV24-1 | TRBD1 | CATSDSGQGNTDTQYF | TGTGCCACCAGTGACTCGGGACAGGGAAACACAGATACGCAGTATTTT
TRBJ1-1 | 14 | . | TRBV6-2/TRBV6-3 | . | CASSYQGSTTEAFF | TGTGCCAGCAGTTACCAGGGGTCCACCACTGAAGCTTTCTTT
TRBJ2-2 | 15 | few | TRBV11-2 | . | CASSLEFSITGELFF | TGTGCCAGCAGCTTAGAGTTTAGTATCACCGGGGAGCTGTTTTTT
TRBJ1-1 | 15 | . | TRBV18 | . | CASSPPSGPNTEAFF | TGTGCCAGCTCACCACCTTCAGGGCCGAACACTGAAGCTTTCTTT
TRBJ2-5 | 15 | . | TRBV7-2 | TRBD2 | CASSLVGLAVNEQYF | TGTGCCAGCAGCTTAGTGGGACTAGCGGTTAATGAGCAGTACTTC
TRBJ1-6 | 17 | . | TRBV20-1 | . | CSARDRALGVINSPLHF | TGCAGTGCTAGAGATCGGGCTCTGGGGGTTATTAATTCACCCCTCCACTTT
TRBJ2-7 | 16 | once | TRBV3-1 | . | CASSQGWQRTAYEQYF | TGTGCCAGCAGCCAAGGATGGCAGAGGACTGCCTACGAGCAGTACTTC